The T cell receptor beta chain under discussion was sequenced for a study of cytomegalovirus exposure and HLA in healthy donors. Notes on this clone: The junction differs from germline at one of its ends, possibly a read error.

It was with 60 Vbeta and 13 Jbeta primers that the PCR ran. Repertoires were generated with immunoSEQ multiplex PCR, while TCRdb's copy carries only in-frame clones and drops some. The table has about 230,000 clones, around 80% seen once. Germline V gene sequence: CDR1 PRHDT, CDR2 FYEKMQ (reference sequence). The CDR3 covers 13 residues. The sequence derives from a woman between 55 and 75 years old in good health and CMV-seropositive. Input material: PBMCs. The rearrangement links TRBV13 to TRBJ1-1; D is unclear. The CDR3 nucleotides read TGTGCCAGCAGCTCTGGGAGGAACGCTGAAGCTTTCTTT. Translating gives CASSSGRNAEAFF.